This T cell receptor beta chain was found in a study of CD8+CD57+ T cells in acquired aplastic anemia. Looking at the study overall: Healthy-donor CD4+ cells averaged roughly 10.8 million reads.

Genomic DNA acted as the template from which TCR beta VDJ combination and CDR3 sequence profiling were carried out. In TCRdb, the reads were re-called with MiXCR into one record per CDR3 protein. The data contain about 220,000 distinct CDR3 sequences, approximately 35% of them seen just once; the ten biggest clones take up roughly 1.1%. This CDR3 has 16 amino acids. V dropped 6 bases and J dropped 1; count of bases not matched to a gene: 11. The V gene's germline CDR1 is MGHRA and CDR2 YSYEKL. In this sample, this clonotype turned up a few times. The specimen sequenced was sorted CD4+, CD8+, or CD8+CD57+ T cells (not recorded which) from PBMCs. V usage is TRBV4-1 and J usage is TRBJ2-5; 7 bases match TRBD1. This clonotype was obtained from a human donor in good health, serving as a control. CDR3 sequence reads: CASSQTYRGAQETQYF. In DNA, the CDR3 is TGCGCCAGCAGTCAGACGTACAGGGGCGCCCAAGAGACCCAGTACTTC.